The entry that follows covers one T cell receptor (beta chain) sequence. What this receptor recognizes is not known. Base quality data are lacking; no much larger clone is found one base away. High-throughput TCR beta sequencing profiled peripheral blood CD8+ and CD4+ T cells from healthy donors, Susac syndrome patients and multiple sclerosis patients. The multiple sclerosis controls were treatment-naive patients whose relapsing-remitting disease, either stable or active, fulfilled the revised McDonald criteria. Bulk CD8+ and CD4+ T cells were purified by magnetic negative isolation, whereas CD8+ TEMRA cells were enriched by FACS. Blood was drawn into EDTA tubes, processed within 24 hours, and PBMCs were isolated by density gradient centrifugation. PBMCs intended for TCR sequencing were cryopreserved in liquid nitrogen and were subsequently thawed in a 37 degrees C water bath. The sorted or isolated CD4+, CD8+ and CD8+ TEMRA cells reached a purity of at least 90%.

These data belong to a study of CD8 T cells in Susac syndrome (dated 2019 in TCRdb). Background for the entire study: Repertoire sequencing was used to test whether CD8+ T cell activation and differentiation in Susac syndrome was antigen driven. CD8+ T cell repertoire clonality was compared between over 9 healthy donors, approximately 14 Susac syndrome patients and 15 or so multiple sclerosis patients. On the study overall, not on this receptor specifically: The number of individuals in the TCR sequencing and HLA analysis was acknowledged as relatively small.

RNA was extracted using the RNeasy kit, and about 0.45 to 1 ug of the RNA was reverse transcribed with random hexamers. TCR beta CDR3 regions were amplified with the immunoSEQ multiplex PCR assay covering 54 Vbeta and 13 Jbeta segments. PCR amplification bias was corrected using a synthetic template baseline for primer optimization and computational correction. The source study handled its data this way. Reads were annotated to V, D and J genes according to IMGT and were analyzed with immunoSEQ Analyzer, with only productive sequences retained. Clonality was computed as one minus Shannon entropy normalized by log2 of the number of productive unique sequences. For each patient and control, public and private clones were evaluated within the 100 most prevalent clones. A clone was defined as Susac-specific if it was absent from the healthy and MS cohorts, from some 1,100 published viral clones and from other ImmuneACCESS disease sequences. TCRdb applied fastp at Q25 and MiXCR to the public reads, then kept only in-frame beta chains. A single entry per CDR3 protein holds the most common genes and DNA from its merged rows. The V and J calls and clone size are TCRdb's, not the authors'. This sample comprises around 270,000 distinct CDR3 sequences, roughly 90% of them detected only once. Around 0.18% of the sample is taken by the ten largest.

V is cut by 0 bases and J by 0 bases, and the space between the germline ends is 10 bases. CDR1 and CDR2 are drawn from the germline V gene: MGHRA, YSYEKL. Spanning cysteine to phenylalanine, the CDR3 consists of 16 amino acids. Of the read, only the CDR3 DNA is kept; its 48 bases are in frame from base 1. The V gene is TRBV4-1 and the J gene is TRBJ2-3, with no confidently assigned D gene. This TCR was sampled from a human donor with multiple sclerosis. Sequenced input: CD8+ T cells from PBMCs. The CDR3 sequence is CASSQDGLGSTDTQYF. The DNA sequence reads TGCGCCAGCAGCCAAGATGGTCTTGGTAGCACAGATACGCAGTATTTT.